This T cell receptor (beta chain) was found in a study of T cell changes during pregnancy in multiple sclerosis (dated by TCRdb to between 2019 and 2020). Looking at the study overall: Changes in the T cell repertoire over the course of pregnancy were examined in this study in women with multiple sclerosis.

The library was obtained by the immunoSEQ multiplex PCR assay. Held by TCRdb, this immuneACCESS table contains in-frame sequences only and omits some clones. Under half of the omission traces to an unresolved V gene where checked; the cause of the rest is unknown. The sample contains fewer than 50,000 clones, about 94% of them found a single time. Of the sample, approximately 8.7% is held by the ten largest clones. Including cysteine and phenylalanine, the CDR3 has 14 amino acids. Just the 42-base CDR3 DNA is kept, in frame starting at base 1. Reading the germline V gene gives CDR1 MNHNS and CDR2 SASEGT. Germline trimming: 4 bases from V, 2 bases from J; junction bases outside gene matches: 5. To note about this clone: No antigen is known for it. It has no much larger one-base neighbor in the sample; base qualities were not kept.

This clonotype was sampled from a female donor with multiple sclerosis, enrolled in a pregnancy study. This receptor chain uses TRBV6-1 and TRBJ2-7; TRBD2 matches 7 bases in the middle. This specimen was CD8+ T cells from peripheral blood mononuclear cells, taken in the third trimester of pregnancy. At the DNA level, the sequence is TGTGCCAGCAGTGCCCGGGAGGCCCCCTACGAGCAGTACTTC. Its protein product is CASSAREAPYEQYF.